There are many counts of the clone carrying this T cell receptor beta chain. Its antigen is not known. BIOMED2 TRB-A/B primer pools were used in multiplex TRB PCR. TCRdb analysed the multiplex PCR reads with MiXCR anew, one entry per CDR3 protein. The sample has roughly 15,000 distinct CDR3 sequences, under 30% seen once. The data are from a study of T and B cells in COVID-19 patients. About the research overall: COVID-19 patients gave peripheral blood either during active infection or after recovery. Overall study results and limits: Highly clonal in active COVID-19, TRB repertoires exceeded healthy-donor diversity and richness at recovery. In COVID-19 patients, T cell receptor beta variable and joining gene use was reportedly strongly skewed.

The germline V gene has CDR1 MNHEY and CDR2 SVGAGI. The length of the CDR3 is 18 residues. V shed 1 base, J shed 4 bases, and the junction held 12 bases outside the gene matches. TRB was amplified from around 230-520 ng of blood genomic DNA. This TCR derives from a human donor who had recovered from COVID-19. Sequencing used blood. V and J are TRBV6-5 and TRBJ2-2; 7 positions agree with TRBD2. The CDR3, as DNA: TGTGCCAGCAGTTACTATCCTCCCAACTCGGGAGGCACCGGGGAGCTGTTTTTT. The encoded protein is CASSYYPPNSGGTGELFF.